This T cell receptor (beta chain) is drawn from a study of shared clonotypes between healthy human individuals (dated by TCRdb to about 2020). About the study as a whole: The cohort comprised a couple of women and a few men aged 18 to 49 years. Between about 0.8 and 9.5 billion PBMCs per donor were obtained by leukapheresis. Blood TCR repertoires of five healthy adults were deeply sequenced to estimate repertoire size and the extent of clonotype sharing between individuals. To increase sequencing depth and limit assay-specific biases, different laboratories used diverse techniques to prepare libraries and sequence TCR repertoires.

Note on this clone: The target of this receptor is not known. The input lacks base qualities; no much larger clone sits a single base away.

From the germline V gene, CDR1 is SGHAT and CDR2 is FQNNGV. Reading from cysteine to phenylalanine, the CDR3 counts 14 amino acids. CDR3 DNA is the only sequence kept; it has 42 bases, read in frame from the first base. The germline V and J ends show losses of 4 bases and 6 bases respectively, and no gene match explains 8 bases of the junction. Using the deep immunoSEQ assay, multiplex PCR amplified TCR CDR3 regions from genomic DNA. Extracted genomic DNA from each cell subset was spread evenly across all wells of several immunoSEQ 96-well plates, with each plate serving as a replicate. Each replicate PCR for unsorted PBMC received roughly 0.3 ug genomic DNA, equal to tens of thousands of T cell genomes. Genomic DNA from unsorted PBMC was sequenced over ten immunoSEQ deep assay plates. The purified libraries were quantified using a Qubit 3.0 fluorometer, sized with a Bioanalyzer 2100, and then quantified again using the KAPA Library Quantification kit. A separate single-read 150-cycle Illumina NextSeq 550 flow cell was used to sequence each immunoSEQ 96-well plate. The study's own analysis went as follows. The immunoSEQ output contained only junctional sequences without quality scores, so filtering could not match that applied to full-length reads. Sequences were annotated with PyIR, a Python wrapper for IgBLAST v1.9, and V/J genes and CDR3 were assigned using IMGT germline references. Reads were removed for weak V/J assignments (E-value above 1e-6), missing CDR3, stop codons, out-of-frame junctions, or ambiguous translated residues. V3J clonotypes were defined as sequences sharing the same inferred V gene, J gene, and CDR3 amino acid sequence. The percentage overlap between two repertoires was calculated by dividing the number of shared unique clonotypes by the size of the smaller repertoire. RTK rarefaction, the Chao1 estimator, and Recon v2.1 estimates of unobserved clonotypes were used to assess repertoire richness. TCRdb limited this immuneACCESS table to in-frame rearrangements with V and J called. A share of clones is missing; checked studies link under half to unresolved V genes, and the rest is unexplained. The DNA was the basis for D and trimming; V, J and clone size are from that table. For this sample the table gives about 480,000 clones, of which approximately 79% were detected only once. Approximately 13% of the sample goes to the ten largest clones.

Healthy HIV-negative adults with no recently reported acute infections or vaccinations were included as donors. Every donor was a Caucasian adult living in Nashville, Tennessee, USA. In the unsorted samples, 85 million to 100 million PBMCs were counted, and genomic DNA was extracted using the QIAamp DNA Blood Mini kit. Blood was obtained by leukapheresis, after which PBMCs were separated by Ficoll-Histopaque density gradient centrifugation and cryopreserved in liquid nitrogen vapor phase. On the study overall, not on this receptor specifically: The genetic and exposure-history diversity represented was limited by the small number of donors. Based on pairwise subsampling, the degree of clonotype sharing among donors was expected to be affected by sequencing depth. Sampling was restricted to blood, and TCR repertoires in tissues likely differ from the TCR repertoires found in blood.

The sequencing sample was made of PBMCs. This TCR derives from a middle-aged woman in good health. Some clones in this sample may be carry-over from other donors' samples. The rearrangement combines TRBV11-2 with TRBJ2-5, with 7 bases in between that match TRBD1. The CDR3 here reads CASSSMTGWQTQYF. The DNA reads TGTGCCAGCAGCTCAATGACAGGGTGGCAGACCCAGTACTTC.